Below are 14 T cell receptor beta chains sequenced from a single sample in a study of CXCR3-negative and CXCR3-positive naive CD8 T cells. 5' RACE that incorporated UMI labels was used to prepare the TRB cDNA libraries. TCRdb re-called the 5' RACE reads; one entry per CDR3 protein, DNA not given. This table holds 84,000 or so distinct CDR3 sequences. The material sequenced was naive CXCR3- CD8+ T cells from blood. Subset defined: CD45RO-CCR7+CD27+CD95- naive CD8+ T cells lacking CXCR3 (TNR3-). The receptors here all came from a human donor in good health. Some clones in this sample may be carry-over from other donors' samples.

The CDR3 sequence: CASSLATSGVAKNIQYF. The chain couples TRBV5-1 to TRBJ2-4; TCRdb lists TRBD2, though no DNA is available to test this call. The CDR3 runs 17 residues. CDR1 and CDR2 from the germline V gene are SGHRS and YFSETQ. Full variable domain (rest looked up from reference TRBV5-1 and TRBJ2-4): KAGVTQTPRYLIKTRGQQVTLSCSPISGHRSVSWYQQTPGQGLQFLFEYFSETQRNKGNFPGRFSGRQFSNSRSEMNVSTLELGDSALYLCASSLATSGVAKNIQYFGAGTRLSVL.

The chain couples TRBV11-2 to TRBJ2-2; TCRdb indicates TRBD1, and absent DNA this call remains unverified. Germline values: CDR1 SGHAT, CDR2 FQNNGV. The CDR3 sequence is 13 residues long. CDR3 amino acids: CAAPGAATGELFF.

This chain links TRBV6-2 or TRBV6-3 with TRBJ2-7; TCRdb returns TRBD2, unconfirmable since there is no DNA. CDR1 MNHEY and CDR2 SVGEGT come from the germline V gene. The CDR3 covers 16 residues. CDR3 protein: CASSFLPGLAYYEQYF.

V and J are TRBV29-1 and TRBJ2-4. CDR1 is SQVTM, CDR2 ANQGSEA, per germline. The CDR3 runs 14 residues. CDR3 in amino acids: CSVDGTSDKNIQYF. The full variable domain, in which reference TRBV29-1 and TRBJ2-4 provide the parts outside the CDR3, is SAVISQKPSRDICQRGTSLTIQCQVDSQVTMMFWYRQQPGQSLTLIATANQGSEATYESGFVIDKFPISRPNLTFSTLTVSNMSPEDSSIYLCSVDGTSDKNIQYFGAGTRLSVL.

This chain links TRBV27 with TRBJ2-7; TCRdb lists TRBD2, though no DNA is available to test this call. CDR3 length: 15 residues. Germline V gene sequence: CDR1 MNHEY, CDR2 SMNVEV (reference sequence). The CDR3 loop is CASSLGAAPTYEQYF.

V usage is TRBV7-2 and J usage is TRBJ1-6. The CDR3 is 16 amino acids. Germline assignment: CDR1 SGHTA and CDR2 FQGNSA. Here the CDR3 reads CASSPTPSSYNSPLHF.

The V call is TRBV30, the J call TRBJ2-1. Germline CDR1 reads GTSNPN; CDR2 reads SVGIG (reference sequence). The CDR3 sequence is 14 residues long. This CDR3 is CAWSSYTDQNEQFF. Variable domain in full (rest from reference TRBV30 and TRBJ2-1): SQTIHQWPATLVQPVGSPLSLECTVEGTSNPNLYWYRQAAGRGLQLLFYSVGIGQISSEVPQNLSASRPQDRQFILSSKKLLLSDSGFYLCAWSSYTDQNEQFFGPGTRLTVL.

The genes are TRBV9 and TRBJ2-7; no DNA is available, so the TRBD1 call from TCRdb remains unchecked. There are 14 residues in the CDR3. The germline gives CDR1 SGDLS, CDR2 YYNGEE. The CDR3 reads CASSVIPDAYEQYF.

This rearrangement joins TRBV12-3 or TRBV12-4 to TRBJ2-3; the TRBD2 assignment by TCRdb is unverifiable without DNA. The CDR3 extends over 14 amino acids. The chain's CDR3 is CASSFTLQADTQYF.

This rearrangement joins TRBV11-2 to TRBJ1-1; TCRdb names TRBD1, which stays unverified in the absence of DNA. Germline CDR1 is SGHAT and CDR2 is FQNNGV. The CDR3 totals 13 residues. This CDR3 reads CASSYGQGIEAFF.

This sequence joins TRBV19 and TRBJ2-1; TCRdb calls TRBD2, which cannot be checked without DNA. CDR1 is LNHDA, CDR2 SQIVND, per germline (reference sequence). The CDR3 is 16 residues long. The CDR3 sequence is CASSIRGGGAYNEQFF.

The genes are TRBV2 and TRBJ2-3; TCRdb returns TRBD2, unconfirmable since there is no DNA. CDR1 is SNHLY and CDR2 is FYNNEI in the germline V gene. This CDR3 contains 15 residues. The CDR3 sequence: CASSVIANYQDTQYF.

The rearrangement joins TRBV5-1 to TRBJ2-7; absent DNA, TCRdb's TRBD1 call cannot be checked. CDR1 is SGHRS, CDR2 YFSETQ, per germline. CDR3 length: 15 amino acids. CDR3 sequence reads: CASSLWGGSSYEQYF.

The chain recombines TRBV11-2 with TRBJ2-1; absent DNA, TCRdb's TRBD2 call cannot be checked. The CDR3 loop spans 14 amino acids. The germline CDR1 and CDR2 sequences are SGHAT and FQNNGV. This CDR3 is CATSGLAELNEQFF.